A selection of T cell receptor beta chains follows, all from one sample in a study of T cell responses to AZD1222 COVID-19 vaccine. TCRdb keeps only in-frame clones here, not all; method: immunoSEQ multiplex PCR. The data contain more than 150,000 clones, 75% to 90% of them singletons. The material was peripheral blood, obtained after recovery from COVID-19. These receptors were taken from an adult who had recovered from COVID-19. The CDR3 runs from the conserved cysteine through the conserved F or W. Each record gives: clone size, V gene, D gene, J gene, CDR3 protein, CDR3 DNA. A D gene is named only where the DNA matches it firmly. The listing skips clone size in some rows; elsewhere it reads once, few, many or a size class.

.,TRBV2,.,TRBJ2-1,CASSEALRGDEQFF,TGTGCCAGCAGTGAAGCGCTTCGGGGCGATGAGCAGTTCTTC
.,TRBV18,.,TRBJ1-4,CASSPGTAANEKLFF,TGTGCCAGCTCACCGGGTACAGCTGCCAACGAAAAACTGTTTTTT
.,TRBV6-2/TRBV6-3,TRBD1,TRBJ2-6,CASSLPSPGQGASGANVLTF,TGTGCCAGCAGTCTTCCCTCCCCGGGACAGGGGGCATCTGGGGCCAACGTCCTGACTTTC
.,TRBV5-4,.,TRBJ2-2,CASSLARNTGELFF,TGTGCCAGCAGCTTGGCTCGGAACACCGGGGAGCTGTTTTTT
.,TRBV3-1/TRBV3-2,.,TRBJ2-2,CASSQDNTGELFF,TGTGCCAGCAGCCAAGACAATACCGGGGAGCTGTTTTTT
.,TRBV5-1,.,TRBJ2-2,CASSLAGTGPSGELFF,TGCGCCAGCAGCTTGGCCGGTACTGGCCCTTCCGGGGAGCTGTTTTTT
.,TRBV12-3/TRBV12-4,.,TRBJ2-2,CASSFGLTGELFF,TGTGCCAGCAGTTTCGGTCTAACCGGGGAGCTGTTTTTT
.,TRBV3-1/TRBV3-2,.,TRBJ1-2,CASSQEGAVYGYTF,TGTGCCAGCAGCCAAGAGGGGGCAGTCTATGGCTACACCTTC
.,TRBV6-5,TRBD1,TRBJ1-5,CASSRLQGGNQPQHF,TGTGCCAGCAGTCGACTACAGGGGGGAAACCAGCCCCAGCATTTT
once,TRBV11-3,.,TRBJ1-1,CASSLESIGGSNTEAFF,TGTGCCAGCAGCTTAGAGTCCATCGGCGGGTCGAACACTGAAGCTTTCTTT
.,TRBV7-9,.,TRBJ1-1,CASSFENTEAFF,TGTGCCAGCAGCTTTGAGAACACTGAAGCTTTCTTT
.,TRBV5-1,TRBD1,TRBJ1-2,CASSQGQTIYGYTF,TGCGCCAGCAGCCAGGGACAGACTATCTATGGCTACACCTTC
few,TRBV7-2,.,TRBJ1-5,CASSFFPRGDLNQPQHF,TGTGCCAGCAGCTTTTTTCCCCGGGGGGACCTCAATCAGCCCCAGCATTTT
.,TRBV11-2,.,TRBJ1-2,CASRRGPSSGYTF,TGTGCCAGCAGGCGAGGTCCGTCATCCGGCTACACCTTC
.,TRBV10-3,TRBD2,TRBJ2-2,CAIKAGGLGTGELFF,TGTGCCATCAAAGCGGGAGGGCTCGGAACCGGGGAGCTGTTTTTT
.,TRBV19,TRBD1,TRBJ2-1,CASSRTGGEGEQFF,TGTGCCAGTAGTCGGACAGGGGGTGAGGGGGAGCAGTTCTTC
once,TRBV9,.,TRBJ2-3,CASSVEAGASTDTQYF,TGTGCCAGCAGCGTAGAGGCGGGGGCTAGCACAGATACGCAGTATTTT
.,TRBV7-3,.,TRBJ1-1,CASSFTGLDEAFF,TGTGCCAGCAGCTTTACAGGGTTGGATGAAGCTTTCTTT
.,TRBV19,.,TRBJ2-6,CASSTRGAGANVLTF,TGTGCCAGTAGCACTAGGGGAGCCGGGGCCAACGTCCTGACTTTC
.,TRBV18,.,TRBJ2-3,CASSPPSGAGTDTQYF,TGTGCCAGCTCACCACCGAGCGGAGCGGGCACAGATACGCAGTATTTT
.,TRBV27,.,TRBJ1-5,CASRAGGAYNQPQHF,TGTGCCAGCAGGGCCGGGGGGGCCTATAATCAGCCCCAGCATTTT
.,TRBV5-6,.,TRBJ1-4,CASSLGGRNEKLFF,TGTGCCAGCAGCTTGGGGGGTAGGAATGAAAAACTGTTTTTT
.,TRBV7-3,TRBD1,TRBJ2-3,CASSLTQGGDTQYF,TGTGCCAGCAGCTTAACACAGGGGGGAGATACGCAGTATTTT
.,TRBV6-5,TRBD2,TRBJ2-5,CASQLAGAQETQYF,TGTGCCAGCCAACTAGCGGGGGCCCAAGAGACCCAGTACTTC
.,TRBV19,.,TRBJ2-5,CASTPARGQETQYF,TGTGCCAGTACCCCAGCCAGGGGCCAAGAGACCCAGTACTTC